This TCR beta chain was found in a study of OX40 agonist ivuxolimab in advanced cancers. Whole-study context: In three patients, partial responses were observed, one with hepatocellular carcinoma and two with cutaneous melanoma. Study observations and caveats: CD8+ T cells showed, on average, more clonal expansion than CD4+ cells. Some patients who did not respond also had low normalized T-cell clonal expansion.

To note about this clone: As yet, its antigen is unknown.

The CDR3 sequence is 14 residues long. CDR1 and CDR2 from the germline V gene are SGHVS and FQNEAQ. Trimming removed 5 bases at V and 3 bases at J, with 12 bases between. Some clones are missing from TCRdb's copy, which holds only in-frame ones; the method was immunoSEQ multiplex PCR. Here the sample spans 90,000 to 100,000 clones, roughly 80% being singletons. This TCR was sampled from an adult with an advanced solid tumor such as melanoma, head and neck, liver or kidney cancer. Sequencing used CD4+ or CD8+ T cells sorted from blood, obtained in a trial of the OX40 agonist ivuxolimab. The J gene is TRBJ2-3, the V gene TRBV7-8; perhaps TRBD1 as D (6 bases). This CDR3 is CASSQPDRTDTQYF. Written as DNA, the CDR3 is TGTGCCAGCAGCCAACCGGACAGAACAGATACGCAGTATTTT.